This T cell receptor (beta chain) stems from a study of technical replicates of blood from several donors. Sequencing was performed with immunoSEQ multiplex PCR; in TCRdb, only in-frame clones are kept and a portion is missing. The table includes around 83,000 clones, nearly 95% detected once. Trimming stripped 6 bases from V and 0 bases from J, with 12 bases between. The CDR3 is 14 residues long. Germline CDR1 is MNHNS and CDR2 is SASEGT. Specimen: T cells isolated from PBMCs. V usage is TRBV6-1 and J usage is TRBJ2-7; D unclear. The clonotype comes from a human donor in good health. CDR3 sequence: CASSQATASYEQYF. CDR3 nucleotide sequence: TGTGCCAGCAGCCAGGCTACAGCCTCCTACGAGCAGTACTTC.